These 7 T cell receptor beta chains came from one sample sequenced in a study of T cell changes during pregnancy in multiple sclerosis. The assay was immunoSEQ multiplex PCR, and TCRdb's table has in-frame clones only and misses some. The top ten clones hold about 2.5% of a sample with just under 85,000 clones, about nine tenths of them seen once. This specimen consisted of peripheral blood, obtained in the first trimester of pregnancy. These receptors were obtained from a female donor with multiple sclerosis, enrolled in a pregnancy study.

This clone was found once. Here the CDR3 DNA reads TGCGCCAGCAGCCCAGGACAGGGGTGGGACTATGGCTACACCTTC. It codes for CASSPGQGWDYGYTF. V usage is TRBV5-1 and J usage is TRBJ1-2, with 9 bases matching TRBD1. The V and J ends lost 4 bases and 3 bases, in that order; junction bases with no gene match: 7. The CDR3 sequence is 15 residues long. Germline V gene data show CDR1 as SGHRS and CDR2 as YFSETQ. Full variable domain (outside the CDR3, taken from reference TRBV5-1 and TRBJ1-2): KAGVTQTPRYLIKTRGQQVTLSCSPISGHRSVSWYQQTPGQGLQFLFEYFSETQRNKGNFPGRFSGRQFSNSRSEMNVSTLELGDSALYLCASSPGQGWDYGYTFGSGTRLTVV.

This clone was seen only once. V gene TRBV5-1 combines with J gene TRBJ2-5; D not resolved. Germline V lookup: CDR1 SGHRS, CDR2 YFSETQ. With 2 bases removed from V and 2 bases from J, the gap between germline ends came to 7 bases. This CDR3 has 13 amino acids. The CDR3 region has the DNA TGCGCCAGCAGCTTCGGAGTACAAGAGACCCAGTACTTC. This gives the protein CASSFGVQETQYF.

This clone was observed a single time. CDR3: CASSTGTSSYEQYF. The CDR3 region has the DNA TGTGCCAGCAGCACCGGGACTAGCTCCTACGAGCAGTACTTC. The chain uses TRBV9 and TRBJ2-7, with 8 positions matching TRBD2. Trimming cost V 4 bases and J 0 bases; bases outside gene matches: 3. This CDR3 is 14 amino acids long. CDR1 and CDR2 from the germline V gene are SGDLS and YYNGEE.

V usage is TRBV7-2 and J usage is TRBJ2-7; D gene unclear. Trimming stripped 1 base from V and 6 bases from J, with 19 bases between. This CDR3 comprises 16 residues. Germline V gene data show CDR1 as SGHTA and CDR2 as FQGNSA. The CDR3 spells CASSLDVGLSGGEQYF. DNA of the CDR3: TGTGCCAGCAGCTTAGATGTAGGCCTGTCGGGTGGCGAGCAGTACTTC.

This rearrangement joins TRBV6-6 to TRBJ2-3; TRBD2 matches at 7 bases. Per the germline V gene, CDR1 is MNHNY and CDR2 is SVGAGI (reference sequence). The CDR3 extends over 13 amino acids. With 2 bases clipped from V and 8 bases from J, the junction kept 4 bases outside the gene matches. CDR3 DNA sequence: TGTGCCAGCAGTTACGAGTCTAGCGGTACGCAGTATTTT. This sequence encodes CASSYESSGTQYF.

This clone was detected only once. J is TRBJ2-5 and V is TRBV5-1; 8 bases are shared with TRBD2. There are 11 residues in the CDR3. Germline V CDR1 and CDR2: SGHRS, YFSETQ. V gave up 7 bases and J gave up 5 bases; unmatched junction bases: 1. The chain's CDR3 is CASREGETQYF. CDR3 nucleotide sequence: TGCGCCAGCCGGGAGGGGGAGACCCAGTACTTC.

A word on this clone: Compared with germline, one end of the junction differs, possibly owing to a read error. The CDR3 protein is CASSISGQGLGATYTQYF. In DNA form, the CDR3 reads TGTGCCAGTAGTATATCGGGACAGGGTTTGGGAGCCACATATACGCAGTATTTT. The V gene is TRBV19, the J gene TRBJ2-3, with 9 nucleotides matching TRBD1. The CDR3 contains 18 residues. Per germline, CDR1 LNHDA and CDR2 SQIVND (reference sequence).